This is a list of T cell receptor beta chains from one sample in a study of blood T cell repertoires in COVID-19. Sequenced by immunoSEQ multiplex PCR; TCRdb stores in-frame clones only, minus some. The table shows roughly 170,000 clones, with 70% to 85% occurring only once. The specimen sequenced was peripheral blood. These receptors all stem from a man in his fifties or sixties who had recovered from COVID-19. Both conserved end residues are part of each CDR3. Each record gives: clone size, J gene, V gene, D gene, CDR3 protein, CDR3 DNA. A D gene is named only where the DNA matches it firmly. Clone sizes are given selectively: once, few, many, or a class where the clone is expanded.

size: .; J: TRBJ1-4; V: TRBV6-1; D: TRBD1; CDR3: CASSAKGQGLTNEKLFF; DNA: TGTGCCAGCAGTGCTAAGGGACAGGGATTAACTAATGAAAAACTGTTTTTT
size: .; J: TRBJ2-5; V: TRBV4-2; D: .; CDR3: CASSQGSGQGQETQYF; DNA: TGTGCCAGCAGCCAAGGAAGTGGGCAGGGCCAAGAGACCCAGTACTTC
size: .; J: TRBJ1-3; V: TRBV4-3; D: .; CDR3: CASSQDRTFSGNTIYF; DNA: TGCGCCAGCAGCCAAGACCGCACATTCTCTGGAAACACCATATATTTT
size: .; J: TRBJ1-1; V: TRBV6-5; D: TRBD1; CDR3: CASSPAQGGDTEAFF; DNA: TGTGCCAGCAGTCCGGCTCAGGGGGGAGACACTGAAGCTTTCTTT
size: few; J: TRBJ2-1; V: TRBV19; D: TRBD1; CDR3: CASTPRTGGANEQFF; DNA: TGTGCCAGTACCCCGCGGACAGGGGGCGCGAATGAGCAGTTCTTC
size: .; J: TRBJ1-5; V: TRBV5-4; D: TRBD1; CDR3: CASSSGGQGSNQPQHF; DNA: TGTGCCAGCAGTTCCGGGGGACAGGGTAGCAATCAGCCCCAGCATTTT
size: .; J: TRBJ2-7; V: TRBV6-2/TRBV6-3; D: TRBD1; CDR3: CASSSQGIPYEQYF; DNA: TGTGCCAGCAGTTCACAGGGGATACCCTACGAGCAGTACTTC
size: .; J: TRBJ2-1; V: TRBV30; D: TRBD1; CDR3: CAWTKGQGFYEQFF; DNA: TGTGCCTGGACGAAAGGACAGGGATTTTATGAGCAGTTCTTC
size: .; J: TRBJ1-2; V: TRBV7-2; D: .; CDR3: CASSLVGGGNPYGYTF; DNA: TGTGCCAGCAGCTTAGTAGGGGGAGGGAACCCCTATGGCTACACCTTC
size: once; J: TRBJ1-1; V: TRBV7-8; D: .; CDR3: CASSTKLNTEAFF; DNA: TGTGCCAGCAGCACAAAATTGAACACTGAAGCTTTCTTT
size: few; J: TRBJ2-7; V: TRBV29-1; D: .; CDR3: CSVEVPDRSSYEQYF; DNA: TGCAGCGTTGAAGTCCCTGACAGGAGCTCCTACGAGCAGTACTTC
size: .; J: TRBJ2-7; V: TRBV4-1; D: .; CDR3: CASSQDQGTYEQYF; DNA: TGCGCCAGCAGCCAAGATCAGGGGACCTACGAGCAGTACTTC
size: .; J: TRBJ2-3; V: TRBV6-1; D: TRBD2; CDR3: CASSAARSGASTDTQYF; DNA: TGTGCCAGCAGTGCCGCTAGGAGCGGGGCTAGCACAGATACGCAGTATTTT
size: .; J: TRBJ2-7; V: TRBV6-6; D: .; CDR3: CASSFLGVGYEQYF; DNA: TGTGCCAGCAGTTTTTTAGGAGTTGGCTACGAGCAGTACTTC
size: .; J: TRBJ1-1; V: TRBV6-1; D: .; CDR3: CASSDSLIGTEAFF; DNA: TGTGCCAGCAGTGATTCCCTAATCGGTACTGAAGCTTTCTTT
size: .; J: TRBJ2-7; V: TRBV7-6; D: TRBD2; CDR3: CASSPGGTSGVDPEQYF; DNA: TGTGCCAGCAGCCCCGGAGGGACTAGCGGGGTCGACCCAGAGCAGTACTTC
size: .; J: TRBJ1-4; V: TRBV30; D: .; CDR3: CAWRGVTNEKLFF; DNA: TGTGCCTGGAGGGGAGTAACTAATGAAAAACTGTTTTTT
size: .; J: TRBJ1-2; V: TRBV6-4; D: TRBD1; CDR3: CASSDSDRGIYGYTF; DNA: TGTGCCAGCAGTGACTCGGACAGGGGGATCTATGGCTACACCTTC
size: .; J: TRBJ1-3; V: TRBV3-1/TRBV3-2; D: .; CDR3: CASSHPGSGNTIYF; DNA: TGTGCCAGCAGCCATCCGGGCTCTGGAAACACCATATATTTT
size: .; J: TRBJ2-2; V: TRBV18; D: TRBD1; CDR3: CASSPTGPDTGELFF; DNA: TGTGCCAGCTCACCGACAGGGCCCGACACCGGGGAGCTGTTTTTT
size: .; J: TRBJ2-6; V: TRBV6-4; D: .; CDR3: CASSWTASSGANVLTF; DNA: TGTGCCAGCAGTTGGACAGCTTCCTCTGGGGCCAACGTCCTGACTTTC
size: once; J: TRBJ1-4; V: TRBV7-8; D: .; CDR3: CASSSEEEKLFF; DNA: TGTGCCAGCAGCTCCGAGGAAGAAAAACTGTTTTTT
size: .; J: TRBJ1-1; V: TRBV9; D: TRBD1; CDR3: CASSVGQGPLIEAFF; DNA: TGTGCCAGCAGCGTAGGACAGGGGCCCCTAATTGAAGCTTTCTTT
size: .; J: TRBJ2-1; V: TRBV7-6; D: .; CDR3: CASSLVATGGENEQFF; DNA: TGTGCCAGCAGCTTAGTCGCCACAGGCGGGGAGAATGAGCAGTTCTTC
size: .; J: TRBJ2-3; V: TRBV12-1; D: .; CDR3: CASSFCPDRGTDTQYF; DNA: TGTGCCAGCAGCTTTTGTCCGGACAGGGGCACAGATACGCAGTATTTT
size: .; J: TRBJ2-1; V: TRBV27; D: TRBD1; CDR3: CASSLPGGEQFF; DNA: TGTGCCAGCAGTTTACCAGGGGGTGAGCAGTTCTTC
size: few; J: TRBJ2-1; V: TRBV24-1; D: TRBD2; CDR3: CATSSGLAGETYNEQFF; DNA: TGTGCCACCAGTAGTGGACTAGCGGGGGAGACATACAATGAGCAGTTCTTC
size: few; J: TRBJ2-1; V: TRBV2; D: .; CDR3: CASSVGLSSYNEQFF; DNA: TGTGCCAGCAGTGTGGGGCTAAGCTCCTACAATGAGCAGTTCTTC
size: .; J: TRBJ2-7; V: TRBV2; D: TRBD2; CDR3: CASSLYPGGLAGRSYEQYF; DNA: TGTGCCAGCAGCCTTTATCCGGGTGGGCTAGCGGGCCGATCCTACGAGCAGTACTTC
size: .; J: TRBJ2-5; V: TRBV6-5; D: TRBD2; CDR3: CASRGGASGETQYF; DNA: TGTGCCAGCAGGGGAGGGGCCTCAGGAGAGACCCAGTACTTC
size: .; J: TRBJ1-6; V: TRBV27; D: .; CDR3: CASKSRGFDGSPLHF; DNA: TGTGCCAGCAAATCGCGGGGGTTCGACGGTTCACCCCTCCACTTT
size: .; J: TRBJ1-1; V: TRBV6-5; D: .; CDR3: CASTGWTEAFF; DNA: TGTGCCAGCACGGGGTGGACTGAAGCTTTCTTT
size: .; J: TRBJ2-5; V: TRBV7-6; D: TRBD2; CDR3: CASSSWGLAGTETQYF; DNA: TGTGCCAGCAGCTCGTGGGGTCTAGCGGGGACAGAGACCCAGTACTTC
size: .; J: TRBJ1-2; V: TRBV5-4; D: TRBD1; CDR3: CASSLWMGQGSKNGYTF; DNA: TGTGCCAGCAGCTTGTGGATGGGACAGGGAAGTAAGAATGGCTACACCTTC
size: .; J: TRBJ1-6; V: TRBV5-1; D: .; CDR3: CASSLDGGVNNSPLHF; DNA: TGCGCCAGCAGCTTGGACGGGGGGGTAAATAATTCACCCCTCCACTTT
size: .; J: TRBJ2-7; V: TRBV7-9; D: TRBD1; CDR3: CASSLVSGGDHEQYF; DNA: TGTGCCAGCAGCTTAGTGTCAGGGGGCGACCACGAGCAGTACTTC
size: .; J: TRBJ2-5; V: TRBV6-1; D: TRBD2; CDR3: CASSEAVAGGGEFQETQYF; DNA: TGTGCCAGCAGTGAAGCGGTGGCCGGCGGGGGTGAATTTCAAGAGACCCAGTACTTC
size: once; J: TRBJ1-2; V: TRBV5-1; D: .; CDR3: CASSFGEGRNYGYTF; DNA: TGCGCCAGCAGCTTCGGGGAGGGGAGGAACTATGGCTACACCTTC
size: few; J: TRBJ2-7; V: TRBV4-2; D: TRBD1; CDR3: CASSQERTGGYEQYF; DNA: TGTGCCAGCAGCCAAGAAAGGACAGGGGGTTACGAGCAGTACTTC
size: .; J: TRBJ2-3; V: TRBV4-1; D: .; CDR3: CASSHPAGPGGPTDTQYF; DNA: TGCGCCAGCAGCCATCCTGCGGGTCCAGGGGGGCCGACAGATACGCAGTATTTT
size: .; J: TRBJ1-2; V: TRBV14; D: .; CDR3: CASSQRGKEGYTF; DNA: TGTGCCAGCAGCCAAAGAGGGAAGGAGGGCTACACCTTC
size: .; J: TRBJ2-2; V: TRBV5-1; D: TRBD2; CDR3: CASSPREGGTGELFF; DNA: TGCGCCAGCAGCCCTCGGGAGGGCGGCACCGGGGAGCTGTTTTTT
size: .; J: TRBJ1-1; V: TRBV11-3; D: .; CDR3: CASSRGGKGTEAFF; DNA: TGTGCCAGCAGCCGCGGGGGGAAGGGGACTGAAGCTTTCTTT
size: .; J: TRBJ2-1; V: TRBV4-3; D: .; CDR3: CASSLNRFYNEQFF; DNA: TGCGCCAGCAGCCTCAACAGATTCTACAATGAGCAGTTCTTC
size: .; J: TRBJ2-5; V: TRBV4-3; D: .; CDR3: CASSQGQAGSETQYF; DNA: TGCGCCAGCAGCCAAGGACAGGCCGGATCAGAGACCCAGTACTTC
size: few; J: TRBJ2-7; V: TRBV6-6; D: .; CDR3: CASIRGTAYEQYF; DNA: TGTGCCAGCATTAGGGGGACCGCTTACGAGCAGTACTTC
size: .; J: TRBJ1-2; V: TRBV19; D: TRBD1; CDR3: CASSRTGEEHYGYTF; DNA: TGTGCCAGTAGTAGAACAGGGGAAGAACACTATGGCTACACCTTC
size: .; J: TRBJ2-7; V: TRBV7-2; D: TRBD2; CDR3: CASSLGLAGVYEQYF; DNA: TGTGCCAGCAGCTTAGGACTAGCGGGGGTCTACGAGCAGTACTTC
size: .; J: TRBJ1-2; V: TRBV27; D: .; CDR3: CASSTRGKWNYGYTF; DNA: TGTGCCAGCAGTACCAGGGGCAAATGGAACTATGGCTACACCTTC
size: .; J: TRBJ1-2; V: TRBV5-4; D: TRBD1; CDR3: CASSFSGGYGYTF; DNA: TGTGCCAGCAGCTTCTCAGGGGGCTATGGCTACACCTTC
size: .; J: TRBJ1-2; V: TRBV6-1; D: .; CDR3: CASSETTELPYGYTF; DNA: TGTGCCAGCAGTGAAACGACAGAATTACCTTATGGCTACACCTTC
size: .; J: TRBJ2-7; V: TRBV7-3; D: TRBD1; CDR3: CASSLAGGNYEQYF; DNA: TGTGCCAGCAGCTTAGCAGGGGGCAATTACGAGCAGTACTTC
size: .; J: TRBJ1-2; V: TRBV20-1; D: TRBD1; CDR3: CSASGGQGELAYGYTF; DNA: TGCAGTGCTAGTGGGGGACAGGGAGAGCTTGCCTATGGCTACACCTTC
size: .; J: TRBJ2-1; V: TRBV5-1; D: TRBD2; CDR3: CASSGGLASYNEQFF; DNA: TGCGCCAGCAGTGGGGGACTAGCCTCCTACAATGAGCAGTTCTTC
size: once; J: TRBJ2-7; V: TRBV27; D: TRBD1; CDR3: CASSSDRGFEQYF; DNA: TGTGCCAGCAGTTCAGACAGGGGGTTCGAGCAGTACTTC
size: once; J: TRBJ2-3; V: TRBV5-6; D: .; CDR3: CASSLGGGYDTQYF; DNA: TGTGCCAGCAGCTTGGGTGGGGGGTATGATACGCAGTATTTT
size: .; J: TRBJ2-7; V: TRBV10-1; D: TRBD1; CDR3: CASPITGVSEQYF; DNA: TGCGCCAGTCCTATTACAGGGGTTAGCGAGCAGTACTTC
size: .; J: TRBJ2-3; V: TRBV2; D: TRBD1; CDR3: CASSEADRAQTQYF; DNA: TGTGCCAGCAGTGAAGCCGACAGGGCTCAAACGCAGTATTTT
size: .; J: TRBJ2-3; V: TRBV19; D: TRBD2; CDR3: CASSMGLAGPRVTQYF; DNA: TGTGCCAGTAGTATGGGGCTAGCGGGGCCACGGGTCACGCAGTATTTT